Each of the 10 T cell receptor beta chains below was sequenced from the same sample in a study. TCRdb processed the RT-PCR reads anew with MiXCR; each CDR3 protein has one entry. The repertoire has hundreds of thousands of distinct CDR3 sequences, 14% of them found once; the top ten carry 3% to 4.5%. The sample taken for sequencing was memory CD4+ T cells from blood. The receptors shown here come from a female donor in good health, serving as a healthy control.

This clonotype showed up just a few times. This chain connects TRBV29-1 to TRBJ2-7, with 11 positions matching TRBD1. V trimming: 4 bases; J trimming: 5 bases; junction bases outside the gene matches: 7. The germline CDR1 and CDR2 sequences are SQVTM and ANQGSEA. CDR3 length: 14 amino acids. Here the CDR3 DNA reads TGCAGCGTTGGGGGGGGACAGGGGGGCAACGAGCAGTACTTC. Translated, it gives CSVGGGQGGNEQYF.

The V gene is TRBV12-3 or TRBV12-4, the J gene TRBJ1-1; D perhaps matches TRBD1 (6 bases). Trimming took 5 bases from V and 2 from J, leaving 15 bases between them. The CDR3 sequence is 15 residues long. CDR3 nucleotides: TGTGCCAGCAGTCCAGGACAGCAAGGCAACACTGAAGCTTTCTTT. This gives the protein CASSPGQQGNTEAFF.

This clonotype has ten or more counts. The chain employs TRBV30 and TRBJ2-3; D is unresolved. The CDR3 sequence is 12 residues long. Per the germline V gene, CDR1 is GTSNPN and CDR2 is SVGIG (reference sequence). V was pared by 2 bases and J by 1 base, with 4 bases between. CDR3 sequence reads: CAWSKRTDTQYF. DNA for the CDR3: TGTGCCTGGAGTAAGCGCACAGATACGCAGTATTTT.

This clonotype has a count of ten or more. The genes are TRBV4-2 and TRBJ2-2, with TRBD1 matching 9 bases. The V segment lost 1 base and the J segment 4 bases; nucleotides outside the gene matches: 4. The CDR3 has 16 residues. CDR1 and CDR2 (germline): LGHNA, YNFKEQ. The CDR3 loop reads CASSQGTGAGTGELFF. The CDR3 coding sequence is TGTGCCAGCAGCCAAGGGACAGGGGCGGGCACCGGGGAGCTGTTTTTT.

The chain combines TRBV10-3 with TRBJ2-5, with D possibly matching TRBD1 (5 bases). CDR3 length: 15 amino acids. From germline, CDR1 is ENHRY and CDR2 SYGVKD. V lost 3 bases and J lost 5, with 16 bases in between. CDR3 sequence reads: CAISDGGRALETQYF. DNA of the CDR3: TGTGCCATCAGTGACGGCGGCAGGGCGTTGGAGACCCAGTACTTC.

The V and J genes are TRBV10-3 and TRBJ2-7; D unresolved. This CDR3 spans 14 amino acids. CDR1 and CDR2 from the germline V gene are ENHRY and SYGVKD. V lost 4 bases and J 2 bases, leaving 12 bases between the germline ends. CDR3 nucleotide sequence: TGTGCCATCAGTGGAGGAACTAATACCTACGAGCAGTACTTC. Translated, it gives CAISGGTNTYEQYF.

The J gene is TRBJ2-7, the V gene TRBV11-2; D may be TRBD2 (6 bases). The CDR3 is 12 residues long. The V and J ends lost 7 bases and 0 bases respectively, with 7 bases between them. Germline CDR1 and CDR2: SGHAT and FQNNGV. The CDR3 coding sequence is TGTGCCAGCATCGGGAGCTCCTACGAGCAGTACTTC. Residues: CASIGSSYEQYF.

This clonotype showed up just once. This sequence joins TRBV20-1 and TRBJ2-3; 9 bases agree with TRBD2. The CDR3 is 14 residues long. J was trimmed by 6 bases and V by 1 base; bases with no gene match: 5. The germline V gene encodes CDR1 DFQATT and CDR2 SNEGSKA (reference sequence). CDR3 sequence: CSARVAGVMDTQYF. Here the CDR3 DNA reads TGCAGTGCTAGAGTAGCGGGAGTTATGGATACGCAGTATTTT.

J is TRBJ2-3 and V is TRBV28, with D perhaps matching TRBD2 (6 bases). The V gene's germline CDR1 is MDHEN and CDR2 SYDVKM. The CDR3 runs 16 residues. Trimming took 4 bases from V and 0 from J, leaving 14 bases between them. DNA of the CDR3: TGTGCCAGCAGTTCCAACAGGAGGGGCAGCACAGATACGCAGTATTTT. Amino acid sequence: CASSSNRRGSTDTQYF.

This clonotype was counted many times. The chain is built from TRBV12-3 or TRBV12-4 and TRBJ2-7; D gene unclear. CDR3 length: 14 residues. Trimming took 6 bases from V and 0 from J, leaving 12 bases between them. CDR3 sequence (DNA): TGTGCCAGCAGCGGCGCTGGTAGCTCCTACGAGCAGTACTTC. Its translation: CASSGAGSSYEQYF.